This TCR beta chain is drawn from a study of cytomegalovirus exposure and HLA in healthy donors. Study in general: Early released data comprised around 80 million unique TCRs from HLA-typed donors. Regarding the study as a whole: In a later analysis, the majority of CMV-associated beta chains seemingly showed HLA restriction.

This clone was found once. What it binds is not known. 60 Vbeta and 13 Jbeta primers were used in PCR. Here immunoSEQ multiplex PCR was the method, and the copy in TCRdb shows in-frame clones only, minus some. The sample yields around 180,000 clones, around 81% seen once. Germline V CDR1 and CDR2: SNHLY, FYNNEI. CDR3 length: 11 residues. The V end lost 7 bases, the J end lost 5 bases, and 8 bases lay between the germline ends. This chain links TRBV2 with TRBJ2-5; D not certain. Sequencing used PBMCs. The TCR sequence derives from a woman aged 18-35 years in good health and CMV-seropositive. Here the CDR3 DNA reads TGTGCCAGCACGGTATGGGAGACCCAGTACTTC. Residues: CASTVWETQYF.